This section outlines one TCR beta chain sequence together with its context. What it recognizes is unknown. The data were taken from a study of cytomegalovirus exposure and HLA in healthy donors. Study-wide results and caveats: Sequence variants that were highly shared formed a cluster that was likely a sequencing artifact. The study designated about 180 TCR beta chains cytomegalovirus-associated. Accounts indicate the classifier identified cytomegalovirus status with strong specificity and sensitivity.

This CDR3 is 15 amino acids long. The V and J ends lost 6 bases and 0 bases respectively, with 12 bases between them. In germline, CDR1 is SEHNR, CDR2 FQNEAQ (reference sequence). PCR primers comprised 60 Vbeta and 13 Jbeta primers. Assay used: immunoSEQ multiplex PCR; TCRdb lists only in-frame clones, some missing. The sample lists approximately 80,000 clones, about 81% occurring once. The gene calls are TRBV7-9 and TRBJ1-3; no firm D call. Sequencing input: PBMCs. This sequence was found in a man aged 55 to 69 in good health and CMV-seronegative. Written as DNA, the CDR3 is TGTGCCAGCAGTAGCCCTCGGGACTCTGGAAACACCATATATTTT. It encodes CASSSPRDSGNTIYF. The whole variable domain, remainder taken from reference TRBV7-9 and TRBJ1-3, is DTGVSQNPRHKITKRGQNVTFRCDPISEHNRLYWYRQTLGQGPEFLTYFQNEAQLEKSRLLSDRFSAERPKGSFSTLEIQRTEQGDSAMYLCASSSPRDSGNTIYFGEGSWLTVV.